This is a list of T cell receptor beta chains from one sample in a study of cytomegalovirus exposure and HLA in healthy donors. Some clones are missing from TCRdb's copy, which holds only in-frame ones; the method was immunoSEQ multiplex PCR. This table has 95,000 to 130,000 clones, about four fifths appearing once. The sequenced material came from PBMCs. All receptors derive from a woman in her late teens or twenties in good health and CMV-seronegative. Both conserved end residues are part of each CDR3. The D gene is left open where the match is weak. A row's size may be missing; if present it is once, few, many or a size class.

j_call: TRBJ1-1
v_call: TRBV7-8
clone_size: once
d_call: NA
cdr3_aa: CASSLGRGSTEAFF
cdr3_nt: TGTGCCAGCAGCTTAGGGCGGGGTAGCACTGAAGCTTTCTTT

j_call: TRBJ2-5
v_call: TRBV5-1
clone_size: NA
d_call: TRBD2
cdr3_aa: CASSVLAGDQETQYF
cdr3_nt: TGCGCCAGCAGCGTACTAGCGGGGGACCAAGAGACCCAGTACTTC

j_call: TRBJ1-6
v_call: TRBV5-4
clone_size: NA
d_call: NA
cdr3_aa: CASSLVWGGSSYNSPLHF
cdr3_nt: TGTGCCAGCAGCTTAGTTTGGGGAGGAAGCTCCTATAATTCACCCCTCCACTTT

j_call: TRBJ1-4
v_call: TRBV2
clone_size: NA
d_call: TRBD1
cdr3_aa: CASGVDRPTTNEKLFF
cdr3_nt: TGTGCCAGCGGTGTGGACAGGCCCACAACTAATGAAAAACTGTTTTTT

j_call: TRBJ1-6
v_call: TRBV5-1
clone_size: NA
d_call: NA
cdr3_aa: CASSSGQRDSPLHF
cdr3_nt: TGCGCCAGCAGCTCCGGACAGAGGGATTCACCCCTCCACTTT

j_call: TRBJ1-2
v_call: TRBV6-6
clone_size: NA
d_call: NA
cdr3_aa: CASSSPGLALNYGYTF
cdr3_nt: TGTGCCAGCAGTTCCCCAGGGTTGGCACTGAACTATGGCTACACCTTC

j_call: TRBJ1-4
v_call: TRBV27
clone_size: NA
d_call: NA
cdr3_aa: CASSPRTPTNEKLFF
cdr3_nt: TGTGCCAGCAGTCCTAGGACACCAACTAATGAAAAACTGTTTTTT

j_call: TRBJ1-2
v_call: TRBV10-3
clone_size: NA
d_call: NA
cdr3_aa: CAITTWEQGNYGYTF
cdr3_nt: TGTGCCATCACCACGTGGGAACAGGGAAACTATGGCTACACCTTC

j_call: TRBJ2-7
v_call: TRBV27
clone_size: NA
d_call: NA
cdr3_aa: CASSLVDSTYEQYF
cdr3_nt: TGTGCCAGCAGTTTAGTGGACAGCACCTACGAGCAGTACTTC

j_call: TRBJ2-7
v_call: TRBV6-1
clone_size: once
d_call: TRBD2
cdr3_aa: CASSEPTGGPYEQYF
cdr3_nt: TGTGCCAGCAGTGAACCTACGGGGGGGCCCTACGAGCAGTACTTC

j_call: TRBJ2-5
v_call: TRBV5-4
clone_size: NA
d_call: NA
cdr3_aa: CAYEAGGLQETQYF
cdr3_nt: TGTGCCTATGAGGCTGGTGGCCTTCAAGAGACCCAGTACTTC

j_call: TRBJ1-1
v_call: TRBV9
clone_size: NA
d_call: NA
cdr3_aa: CASSQGGGTEAFF
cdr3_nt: TGTGCCAGCAGCCAAGGGGGGGGCACTGAAGCTTTCTTT

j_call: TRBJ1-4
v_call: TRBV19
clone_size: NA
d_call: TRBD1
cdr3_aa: CASSIVWDSNEKLFF
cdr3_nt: TGTGCCAGTAGTATTGTGTGGGACAGCAATGAAAAACTGTTTTTT

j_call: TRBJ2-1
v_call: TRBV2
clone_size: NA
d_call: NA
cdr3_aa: CASSEVGQEQFF
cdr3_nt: TGTGCCAGCAGTGAAGTGGGGCAGGAGCAGTTCTTC

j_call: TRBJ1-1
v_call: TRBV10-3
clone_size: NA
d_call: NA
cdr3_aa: CAISAGGENTEAFF
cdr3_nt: TGTGCCATCAGTGCGGGGGGGGAGAACACTGAAGCTTTCTTT

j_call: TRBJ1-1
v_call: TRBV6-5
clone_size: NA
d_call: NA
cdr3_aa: CASSAARNTEAFF
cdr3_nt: TGTGCCAGCAGTGCTGCCAGGAACACTGAAGCTTTCTTT

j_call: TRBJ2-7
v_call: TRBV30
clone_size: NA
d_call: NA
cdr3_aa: CAWSRAGEYFVQYF
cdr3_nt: TGTGCCTGGAGTAGGGCAGGGGAGTATTTTGTGCAGTACTTC

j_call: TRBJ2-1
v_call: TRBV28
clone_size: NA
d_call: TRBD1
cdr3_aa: CASNRGNEQFF
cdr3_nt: TGTGCCAGCAACAGGGGAAATGAGCAGTTCTTC

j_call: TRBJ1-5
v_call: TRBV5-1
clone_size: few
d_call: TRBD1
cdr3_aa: CASSLVPQRQGNQPQHF
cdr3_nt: TGCGCCAGCAGCTTGGTTCCTCAAAGACAGGGGAATCAGCCCCAGCATTTT

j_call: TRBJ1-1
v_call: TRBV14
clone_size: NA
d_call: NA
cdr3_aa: CASSPTRGANTEAFF
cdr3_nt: TGTGCCAGCAGCCCGACTCGGGGGGCGAACACTGAAGCTTTCTTT

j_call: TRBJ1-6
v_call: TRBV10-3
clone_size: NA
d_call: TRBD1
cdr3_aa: CAISEAGGYSSPLHF
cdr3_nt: TGTGCCATCAGTGAAGCAGGGGGATATAGTTCACCCCTCCACTTT

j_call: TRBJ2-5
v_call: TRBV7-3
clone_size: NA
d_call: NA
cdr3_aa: CASSFGRQETQYF
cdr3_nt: TGTGCCAGCAGCTTTGGCAGACAAGAGACCCAGTACTTC

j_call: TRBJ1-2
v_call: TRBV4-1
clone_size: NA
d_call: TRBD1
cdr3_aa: CASSQAPSTGYGYTF
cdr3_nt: TGCGCCAGCAGCCAAGCTCCTTCGACAGGGTATGGCTACACCTTC

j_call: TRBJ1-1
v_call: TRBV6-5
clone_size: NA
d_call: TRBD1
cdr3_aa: CASTPLGQGWTEAFF
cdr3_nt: TGTGCCAGTACTCCCCTGGGACAGGGGTGGACTGAAGCTTTCTTT

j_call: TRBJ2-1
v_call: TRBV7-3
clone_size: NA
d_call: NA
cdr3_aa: CASSPRAGNYNEQFF
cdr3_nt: TGTGCCAGCAGCCCCCGAGCAGGCAATTACAATGAGCAGTTCTTC

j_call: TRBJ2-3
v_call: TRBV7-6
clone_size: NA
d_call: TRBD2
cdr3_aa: CASSPLGRGSTDTQYF
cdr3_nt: TGTGCCAGCAGCCCCTTAGGGCGGGGGAGCACAGATACGCAGTATTTT

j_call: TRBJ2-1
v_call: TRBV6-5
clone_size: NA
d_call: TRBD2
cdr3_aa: CASSYSGLAGGHEQFF
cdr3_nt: TGTGCCAGCAGTTACTCCGGACTAGCGGGGGGGCATGAGCAGTTCTTC

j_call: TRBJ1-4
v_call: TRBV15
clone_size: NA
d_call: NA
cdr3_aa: CATSRDTSPNEKLFF
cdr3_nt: TGTGCCACCAGCAGGGACACCTCCCCTAATGAAAAACTGTTTTTT

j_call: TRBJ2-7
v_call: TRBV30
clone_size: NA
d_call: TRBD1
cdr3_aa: CASDRGHGEQYF
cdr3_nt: TGTGCCTCGGACAGGGGGCACGGCGAGCAGTACTTC

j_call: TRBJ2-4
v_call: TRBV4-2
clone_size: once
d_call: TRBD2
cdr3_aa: CASSQDEAGGIVGNIKYF
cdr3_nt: TGTGCCAGCAGCCAAGACGAGGCGGGGGGTATAGTGGGTAACATTAAGTACTTC

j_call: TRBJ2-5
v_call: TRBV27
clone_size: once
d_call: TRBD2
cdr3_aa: CASSFLAGGQETQYF
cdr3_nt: TGTGCCAGCAGTTTTTTGGCGGGGGGCCAAGAGACCCAGTACTTC

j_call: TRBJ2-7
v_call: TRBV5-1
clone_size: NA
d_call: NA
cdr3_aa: CASTSNSYEQYF
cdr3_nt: TGCGCTAGTACTTCGAACTCCTACGAGCAGTACTTC

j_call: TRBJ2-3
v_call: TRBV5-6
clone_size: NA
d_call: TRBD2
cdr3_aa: CASSYEGRGVLLSTDTQYF
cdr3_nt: TGTGCCAGCAGCTACGAGGGGCGGGGGGTGCTCCTTAGCACAGATACGCAGTATTTT

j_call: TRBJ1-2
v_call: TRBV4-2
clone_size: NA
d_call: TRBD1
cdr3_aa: CASSQPDRGNGYTF
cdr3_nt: TGTGCCAGCAGCCAGCCGGACAGGGGTAATGGCTACACCTTC

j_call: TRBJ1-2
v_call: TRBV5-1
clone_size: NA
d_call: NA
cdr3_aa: CASSAGPRFWGYTF
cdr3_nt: TGCGCCAGCAGCGCGGGACCGAGGTTTTGGGGCTACACCTTC

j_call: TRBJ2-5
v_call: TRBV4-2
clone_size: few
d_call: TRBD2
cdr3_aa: CASSPSTSGGIQETQYF
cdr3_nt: TGTGCCAGCAGCCCGTCGACTAGCGGGGGGATCCAAGAGACCCAGTACTTC

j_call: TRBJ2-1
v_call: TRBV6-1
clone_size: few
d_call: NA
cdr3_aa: CAISGAGRLFF
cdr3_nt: TGTGCCATCAGTGGAGCAGGGAGATTGTTCTTC

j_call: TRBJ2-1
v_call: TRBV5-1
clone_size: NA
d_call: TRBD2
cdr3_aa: CASSTSGGLHNEQFF
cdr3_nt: TGCGCCAGCAGCACTAGCGGGGGGCTACACAATGAGCAGTTCTTC

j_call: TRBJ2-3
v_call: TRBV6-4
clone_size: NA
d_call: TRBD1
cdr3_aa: CASSEGQHTDTQYF
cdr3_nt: TGTGCCAGCAGTGAGGGACAGCACACAGATACGCAGTATTTT

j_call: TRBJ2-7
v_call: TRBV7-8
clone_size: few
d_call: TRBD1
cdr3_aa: CASSPGGHTYEQYF
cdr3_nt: TGTGCCAGCAGCCCAGGGGGCCATACCTACGAGCAGTACTTC

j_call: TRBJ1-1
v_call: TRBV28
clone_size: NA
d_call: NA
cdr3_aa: CASSSREGVWAEAFF
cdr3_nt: TGTGCCAGCAGTTCCCGGGAGGGGGTTTGGGCTGAAGCTTTCTTT

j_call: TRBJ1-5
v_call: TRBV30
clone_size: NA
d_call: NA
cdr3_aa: CAWTRGADSNQPQHF
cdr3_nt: TGTGCCTGGACCCGGGGGGCGGATAGCAATCAGCCCCAGCATTTT

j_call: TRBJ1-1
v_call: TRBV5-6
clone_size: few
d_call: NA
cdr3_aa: CASSDPRQVNTEAFF
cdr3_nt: TGTGCCAGCAGCGACCCAAGACAGGTGAACACTGAAGCTTTCTTT

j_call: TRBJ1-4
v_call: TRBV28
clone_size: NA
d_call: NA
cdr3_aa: CASRDGGGGYYEKLFF
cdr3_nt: TGTGCCAGCAGGGACGGGGGCGGGGGTTACTACGAAAAACTGTTTTTT

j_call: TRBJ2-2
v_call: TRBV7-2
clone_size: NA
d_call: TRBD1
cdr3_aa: CASSRDRVDTGELFF
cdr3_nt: TGTGCCAGCAGCCGGGACAGGGTGGACACCGGGGAGCTGTTTTTT

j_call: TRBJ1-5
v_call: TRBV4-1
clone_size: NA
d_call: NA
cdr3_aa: CASSQDPQGNQPQHF
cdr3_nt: TGCGCCAGCAGCCAAGATCCCCAGGGCAATCAGCCCCAGCATTTT

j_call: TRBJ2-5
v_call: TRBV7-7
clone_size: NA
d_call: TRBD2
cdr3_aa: CASSLAPNGAGETQYF
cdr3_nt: TGTGCTAGCAGCTTAGCCCCGAACGGAGCGGGGGAGACCCAGTACTTC

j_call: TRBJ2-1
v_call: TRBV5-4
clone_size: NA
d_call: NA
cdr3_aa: CASSLGQVPYNEQFF
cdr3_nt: TGTGCCAGCAGCTTGGGGCAGGTACCCTACAATGAGCAGTTCTTC

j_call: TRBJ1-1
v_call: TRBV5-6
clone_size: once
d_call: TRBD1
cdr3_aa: CASSPGGAGGTEAFF
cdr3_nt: TGTGCCAGCAGCCCGGGGGGGGCAGGGGGCACTGAAGCTTTCTTT

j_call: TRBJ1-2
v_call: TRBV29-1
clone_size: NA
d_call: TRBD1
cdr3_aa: CSVNRGDYGYTF
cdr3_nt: TGCAGCGTTAACAGGGGAGACTATGGCTACACCTTC